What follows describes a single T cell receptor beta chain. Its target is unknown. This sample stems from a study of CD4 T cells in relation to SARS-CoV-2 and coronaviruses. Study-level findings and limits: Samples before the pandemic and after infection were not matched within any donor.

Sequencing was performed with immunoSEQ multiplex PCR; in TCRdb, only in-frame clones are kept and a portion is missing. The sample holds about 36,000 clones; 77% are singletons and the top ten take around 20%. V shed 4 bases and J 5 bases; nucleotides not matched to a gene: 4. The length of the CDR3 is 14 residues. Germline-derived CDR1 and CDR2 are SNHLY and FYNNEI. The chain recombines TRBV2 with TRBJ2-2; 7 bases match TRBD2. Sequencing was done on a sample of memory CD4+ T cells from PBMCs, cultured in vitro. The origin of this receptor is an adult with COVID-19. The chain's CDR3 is CASSGGSRTGELFF. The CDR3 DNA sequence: TGTGCCAGCAGTGGCGGGAGTAGGACCGGGGAGCTGTTTTTT.